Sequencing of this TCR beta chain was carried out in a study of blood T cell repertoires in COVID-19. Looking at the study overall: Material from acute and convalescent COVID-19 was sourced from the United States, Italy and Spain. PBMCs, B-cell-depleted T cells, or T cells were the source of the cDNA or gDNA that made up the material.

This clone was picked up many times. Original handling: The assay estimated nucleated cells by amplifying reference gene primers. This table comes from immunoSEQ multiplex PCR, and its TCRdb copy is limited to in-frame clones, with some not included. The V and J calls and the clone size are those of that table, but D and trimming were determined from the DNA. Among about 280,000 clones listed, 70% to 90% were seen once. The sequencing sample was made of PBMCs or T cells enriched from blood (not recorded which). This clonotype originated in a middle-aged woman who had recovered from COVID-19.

The CDR3 bases are TGTGCCAGCTCATCGGCAGGGGAGAGATCACCCCTCCACTTT. Translated, it gives CASSSAGERSPLHF. The chain is built from TRBV18 and TRBJ1-6; possibly TRBD1 for D (6 bases). The CDR3 consists of 14 residues. V lost 5 bases, J lost 10 bases, and 15 bases lay in between. CDR1 and CDR2 from the germline V gene are KGHSH and LQKENI.